These 18 T cell receptor beta chains were all obtained from the same sample, sequenced in a study of identical twins. TCRdb fed the 5' RACE reads into MiXCR, producing one record per CDR3 protein. The table lists a few hundred thousand distinct CDR3 sequences, approximately 11% of them singletons. The sample was also linked to a second study, of yellow fever vaccine responses in identical twins.

The sequenced sample was memory (CD45RO+) T cells sorted from blood. These receptors came from a woman younger than 30 in good health.

CDR3 sequence: CASSPRMDTDTQYF. CDR3 coding DNA: TGTGCCAGCAGCCCTAGGATGGACACAGATACGCAGTATTTT. The chain employs TRBV5-6 and TRBJ2-3; D is ambiguous. Germline CDR1 reads SGHDT; CDR2 reads YYEEEE. The V and J ends lost 4 bases and 2 bases respectively, with 11 bases between them. CDR3 size: 14 residues.

Only a few counts were recorded for this clonotype. The chain combines TRBV30 with TRBJ1-1; possibly TRBD1 for D (5 bases). V was clipped by 3 bases and J by 1 base, with 9 bases between them. CDR1 is GTSNPN and CDR2 is SVGIG in the germline V gene (reference sequence). The CDR3 runs 13 residues. CDR3 sequence: CAWRGQGNTEAFF. Here the CDR3 DNA reads TGTGCCTGGAGAGGACAAGGGAACACTGAAGCTTTCTTT.

The chain is built from TRBV3-1 and TRBJ1-2; the match to TRBD1 covers 9 bases. CDR3 size: 16 residues. V trimming: 4 bases; J trimming: 0 bases; junction bases outside the gene matches: 6. Per germline, CDR1 LGHDT and CDR2 YNNKEL (reference sequence). The CDR3 sequence is CASSPGGTGSNYGYTF. DNA of the CDR3: TGTGCCAGCAGCCCCGGAGGGACAGGGTCTAACTATGGCTACACCTTC.

The gene calls are TRBV11-2 and TRBJ1-1; D perhaps matches TRBD1 (5 bases). CDR1 SGHAT and CDR2 FQNNGV come from the germline V gene. Trimming shortened V by 6 bases and J by 10 bases, and 18 bases separated the two germline ends. This CDR3 spans 13 amino acids. The CDR3 is CASRTSGSRGAFF. Here the CDR3 DNA reads TGTGCCAGCAGAACTTCAGGGAGTCGCGGAGCTTTCTTT.

This chain joins TRBV4-2 and TRBJ2-3; 10 bases line up with TRBD2. The V gene's germline CDR1 is LGHNA and CDR2 YNFKEQ. The CDR3 contains 18 residues. Unmatched junction bases numbered 11, after V lost 3 bases and J lost 2 bases. Here the CDR3 DNA reads TGTGCCAGCAGCCAGGCTATTTCCCTAGCGGGAGACACAGATACGCAGTATTTT. It is translated as CASSQAISLAGDTDTQYF.

This clonotype was detected only a few times. This rearrangement joins TRBV14 to TRBJ2-2; D might be TRBD1 (5 bases). Trimming pared 9 bases from V and 5 bases from J, leaving 13 bases between. The CDR3 extends over 13 amino acids. Germline V gene lookup returns CDR1 SGHDN and CDR2 FVKESK. DNA for the CDR3: TGTGCCAGTTCTAGGGGTTTTACCGGGGAGCTGTTTTTT. As protein: CASSRGFTGELFF.

This clonotype came up a few times. J is TRBJ2-5 and V is TRBV12-5; 7 bases are a match to TRBD2. V shed 1 base and J 5 bases; nucleotides not matched to a gene: 10. Per germline, CDR1 LGHNT and CDR2 FRNRAP. The CDR3 is 16 amino acids. CDR3 in amino acids: CASGLALAVAPETQYF. The CDR3 nucleotides are TGTGCTAGTGGTTTGGCGCTAGCGGTCGCGCCGGAGACCCAGTACTTC.

This clonotype showed up just a few times. The J gene is TRBJ2-3, the V gene TRBV6-1; weak D call: TRBD2 (6 bases). The ends were cut back, 5 bases at V and 1 base at J, with 16 bases in the middle. Looked up from germline, CDR1 is MNHNS and CDR2 is SASEGT. This CDR3 has 16 residues. The CDR3 here is CASSPGGVTGTDTQYF. The DNA for the CDR3 is TGTGCCAGCAGTCCCGGCGGGGTTACCGGCACAGATACGCAGTATTTT.

V gene TRBV20-1 combines with J gene TRBJ2-1; 7 bases are shared with TRBD2. The germline V gene has CDR1 DFQATT and CDR2 SNEGSKA (reference sequence). J was trimmed by 8 bases and V by 3 bases; bases with no gene match: 10. The CDR3 sequence is 14 residues long. In nucleotides, the CDR3 is TGCAGTGCTAGCAGCGGGACGGAGCGCCATGAGCAGTTCTTC. The encoded protein is CSASSGTERHEQFF.

The rearrangement links TRBV27 to TRBJ2-7, with D maybe TRBD2 (5 bases). Trimming took 1 base from V and 2 from J, leaving 9 bases between them. The CDR3 runs 14 residues. Germline lookup yields CDR1 MNHEY and CDR2 SMNVEV (reference sequence). The CDR3 spells CASSLLVGTYEQYF. The DNA for the CDR3 is TGTGCCAGCAGTTTATTAGTCGGGACCTACGAGCAGTACTTC.

About this clonotype itself: A much larger clone is a single base away; this may be a read error. The rearrangement joins TRBV29-1 to TRBJ2-5; D possibly corresponds to TRBD1 (5 bases). CDR3 size: 12 residues. Trimming removed 6 bases at V and 4 bases at J, with 12 bases between. The germline CDR1 and CDR2 sequences are SQVTM and ANQGSEA. The CDR3 DNA is TGCAGCGTACTCTCAGGGTCAGAGACCCAGTACTTC. Translating gives CSVLSGSETQYF.

This clonotype came up many times. The chain joins TRBV6-1 to TRBJ1-2, with TRBD1 as a possible D gene (6 bases). Germline lookup yields CDR1 MNHNS and CDR2 SASEGT. V was cut by 9 bases and J by 7 bases, with 18 bases left in between. This CDR3 has 13 residues. Here the CDR3 DNA reads TGTGCCAGTAAGGGGGGCAGTCTCGGTGGCTACACCTTC. This encodes CASKGGSLGGYTF.

This clonotype was counted many times. The chain recombines TRBV2 with TRBJ2-1; D is uncertain. The CDR3 totals 13 residues. V was pared by 4 bases and J by 0 bases, with 4 bases between. The germline gives CDR1 SNHLY, CDR2 FYNNEI. Here the CDR3 DNA reads TGTGCCAGCAGTGCAGTCTCCTACAATGAGCAGTTCTTC. Its protein product is CASSAVSYNEQFF.

The chain links TRBV6-2 or TRBV6-3 to TRBJ2-1; D is unclear. In germline, CDR1 is MNHEY, CDR2 SVGEGT. The CDR3 extends over 15 amino acids. V was cut by 0 bases and J by 4 bases, with 10 bases left in between. Here the CDR3 reads CASSYSGDPYNEQFF. The CDR3 nucleotides read TGTGCCAGCAGTTACTCAGGCGACCCTTACAATGAGCAGTTCTTC.

This sequence joins TRBV11-2 and TRBJ2-1, with 14 bases that match TRBD2. Per germline, CDR1 SGHAT and CDR2 FQNNGV. After removal of 1 base from V and 6 bases from J, the junction contained 2 bases not matched to a gene. CDR3 length equals 16 residues. The DNA for the CDR3 is TGTGCCAGCAGCTTAGTCGGGACTAGCGGGGGCAATGAGCAGTTCTTC. This encodes CASSLVGTSGGNEQFF.

This clonotype occurred many times. The chain joins TRBV12-3 or TRBV12-4 to TRBJ1-5; 9 bases agree with TRBD1. After removal of 6 bases from V and 7 bases from J, the junction contained 4 bases not matched to a gene. The length of the CDR3 is 13 residues. Here the CDR3 reads CASRDRGGQPQHF. The CDR3 region has the DNA TGTGCCAGCAGGGACAGGGGAGGGCAGCCCCAGCATTTT.

This clonotype has more than one count but fewer than ten. This rearrangement joins TRBV4-1 to TRBJ1-5, with a tentative D call TRBD1 (5 bases). This CDR3 has 13 residues. V lost 1 base and J 11 bases, leaving 12 bases between the germline ends. Germline loops: CDR1 MGHRA, CDR2 YSYEKL. The CDR3 here is CASSQGRAEAQHF. In nucleotides, the CDR3 is TGCGCCAGCAGCCAAGGCAGGGCCGAAGCCCAGCATTTT.

This clonotype appeared a few times. V gene TRBV3-1 combines with J gene TRBJ2-7; 10 bases fit TRBD1. The CDR3 covers 13 residues. Germline CDR1 LGHDT, CDR2 YNNKEL (reference sequence). With 4 bases clipped from V and 6 bases from J, the junction kept 3 bases outside the gene matches. The CDR3: CASSPRTGGEQYF. Here the CDR3 DNA reads TGTGCCAGCAGCCCACGGACAGGGGGCGAGCAGTACTTC.